Shown below are 5 T cell receptor beta chains from a single sample sequenced in a study of glioma-infiltrating T cells after dendritic cell vaccination. The time point is: after dendritic cell vaccination, including at tumor progression/relapse. Some clones are missing from TCRdb's copy, which holds only in-frame ones; the method was immunoSEQ multiplex PCR. Of around 92,000 clones listed, around 80% are singletons. The sample was blood, taken after dendritic cell vaccination. Receptors were obtained from a human donor with glioblastoma.

This clone came up a few times. The chain is built from TRBV27 and TRBJ2-2; TRBD1 matches at 10 bases. V trimming: 5 bases; J trimming: 5 bases; junction bases outside the gene matches: 8. Germline-derived CDR1 and CDR2 are MNHEY and SMNVEV (reference sequence). This CDR3 is built from 16 residues. Here the CDR3 reads CASSPRQGALTGELFF. The CDR3 DNA sequence: TGTGCCAGCAGTCCCCGACAGGGGGCTCTAACCGGGGAGCTGTTTTTT.

The chain carries TRBV6-1 and TRBJ1-4; TRBD1 aligns across 9 bases. CDR3 size: 13 residues. Per the germline V gene, CDR1 is MNHNS and CDR2 is SASEGT. J lost 7 bases, V lost 6 bases, and 3 bases had no gene match. The CDR3 nucleotides are TGTGCCAGCAGCCTGACAGGGGGTGAAAAACTGTTTTTT. Its translation: CASSLTGGEKLFF.

V and J are TRBV2 and TRBJ2-1; D is possibly TRBD2 (5 bases). Germline lookup yields CDR1 SNHLY and CDR2 FYNNEI. Trimming shortened V by 4 bases and J by 7 bases, and 11 bases separated the two germline ends. This CDR3 spans 13 amino acids. The CDR3 DNA follows: TGTGCCAGCAGTGCCCTCCCGGGGAATGAGCAGTTCTTC. Its translation: CASSALPGNEQFF. Using reference TRBV2 and TRBJ2-1 for the parts outside the CDR3, the full variable domain is EPEVTQTPSHQVTQMGQEVILRCVPISNHLYFYWYRQILGQKVEFLVSFYNNEISEKSEIFDDQFSVERPDGSNFTLKIRSTKLEDSAMYFCASSALPGNEQFFGPGTRLTVL.

The chain employs TRBV11-2 and TRBJ2-7; D is ambiguous. The germline V gene encodes CDR1 SGHAT and CDR2 FQNNGV. Trimming removed 1 base at V and 6 bases at J, with 4 bases between. The CDR3 has 11 amino acids. The CDR3 sequence: CASSLAGEQYF. CDR3 bases: TGTGCCAGCAGCTTAGCGGGCGAGCAGTACTTC. The whole variable domain, remainder taken from reference TRBV11-2 and TRBJ2-7, is EAGVAQSPRYKIIEKRQSVAFWCNPISGHATLYWYQQILGQGPKLLIQFQNNGVVDDSQLPKDRFSAERLKGVDSTLKIQPAKLEDSAVYLCASSLAGEQYFGPGTRLTVT.

The genes are TRBV19 and TRBJ1-5; the D is unclear. The V gene lost 5 bases and the J gene lost 5 bases, with 10 bases spanning the gap. The CDR3 length is 13 residues. Per germline, CDR1 LNHDA and CDR2 SQIVND (reference sequence). CDR3 sequence reads: CASSPQLDQPQHF. Written as DNA, the CDR3 is TGTGCCAGTAGTCCCCAACTCGATCAGCCCCAGCATTTT.